The 7 T cell receptor beta chains below all came from one sample that was sequenced in a study of T cell responses to AZD1222 COVID-19 vaccine. Profiling relied on immunoSEQ multiplex PCR, and the TCRdb table lists in-frame clones only, not all of them. The sample includes about 110,000 clones, around 94% of them seen just once. The sample consisted of peripheral blood, taken on day 0 of AZD1222 vaccination. All receptors come from an adult in good health.

The gene calls are TRBV19 and TRBJ2-1, with TRBD2 matching over 8 bases. CDR1 is LNHDA, CDR2 SQIVND, per germline (reference sequence). The V and J ends lost 2 bases and 6 bases, in that order; junction bases with no gene match: 3. The CDR3 spans 14 residues. The CDR3 spells CASSITGGINEQFF. For the CDR3, the DNA is TGTGCCAGTAGTATAACGGGAGGGATCAATGAGCAGTTCTTC.

The chain joins TRBV24-1 to TRBJ1-5, with D possibly matching TRBD1 (5 bases). Trimming took off 4 bases at V and 0 bases at J, with 9 bases between the two ends. In germline, CDR1 is KGHDR, CDR2 SFDVKD. CDR3 length: 15 residues. The CDR3 nucleotides are TGTGCCACCAGTGAGGCGGGACGTAGCAATCAGCCCCAGCATTTT. Its translation is CATSEAGRSNQPQHF.

The rearrangement joins TRBV5-1 to TRBJ1-1; a possible D gene is TRBD1 (5 bases). The V end lost 4 bases, the J end lost 4 bases, and 23 bases lay between the germline ends. Germline CDR1 reads SGHRS; CDR2 reads YFSETQ. The CDR3 is 17 residues long. The CDR3 loop is CASSLLSPGLGSTEAFF. For the CDR3, the DNA is TGCGCCAGCAGCCTTTTGTCTCCAGGGCTGGGGAGCACTGAAGCTTTCTTT.

V gene TRBV3-1 (or the pseudogene TRBV3-2) combines with J gene TRBJ1-2; D is unclear. V gave up 4 bases and J gave up 5 bases, with 20 bases separating them. The germline CDR1 and CDR2 sequences are LGHDT and YNNKEL (reference sequence). The CDR3 extends over 16 amino acids. Here the CDR3 DNA reads TGTGCCAGCAGCCCGGACGGACGCACGACCGGGTATGGCTACACCTTC. Its translation is CASSPDGRTTGYGYTF.

The chain is built from TRBV11-2 and TRBJ2-2; the D gene is possibly TRBD2 (5 bases). This CDR3 is 15 amino acids long. Trimming pared 10 bases from V and 0 bases from J, leaving 15 bases between. CDR1 SGHAT and CDR2 FQNNGV come from the germline V gene. The CDR3 here is CAIKGPGANTGELFF. Here the CDR3 DNA reads TGTGCCATCAAAGGGCCCGGGGCGAACACCGGGGAGCTGTTTTTT.

V and J are TRBV7-3 and TRBJ2-5; 8 nucleotides align to TRBD2. After removal of 0 bases from V and 4 bases from J, the junction contained 4 bases not matched to a gene. The CDR3 has 15 amino acids. Germline loops: CDR1 SGHTA, CDR2 FQGTGA. DNA of the CDR3: TGTGCCAGCAGCTTAACCGGACTAGCCCCAGAGACCCAGTACTTC. It specifies CASSLTGLAPETQYF.

The chain recombines TRBV11-1 with TRBJ2-1; D may be TRBD2 (5 bases). V was trimmed by 5 bases and J by 7 bases, leaving 15 bases between them. This CDR3 region has 14 residues. Germline V gene sequence: CDR1 SGHAT, CDR2 FQDESV (reference sequence). CDR3 DNA sequence: TGTGCCAGCAGCCGTGGACTGGGCCTAAATGAGCAGTTCTTC. Residues: CASSRGLGLNEQFF.